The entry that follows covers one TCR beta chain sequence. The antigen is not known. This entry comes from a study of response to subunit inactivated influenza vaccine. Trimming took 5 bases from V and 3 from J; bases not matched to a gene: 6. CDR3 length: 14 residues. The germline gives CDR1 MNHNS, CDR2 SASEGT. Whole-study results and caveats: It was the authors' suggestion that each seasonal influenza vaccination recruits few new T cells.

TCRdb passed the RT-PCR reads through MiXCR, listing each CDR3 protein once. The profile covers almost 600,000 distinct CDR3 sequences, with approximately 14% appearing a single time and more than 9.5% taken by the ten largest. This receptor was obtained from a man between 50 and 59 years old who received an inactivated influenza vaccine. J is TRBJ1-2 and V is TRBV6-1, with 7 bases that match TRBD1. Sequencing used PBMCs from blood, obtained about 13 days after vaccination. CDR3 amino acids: CASSRRGLDYGYTF. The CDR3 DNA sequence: TGTGCCAGCAGTCGCAGGGGGTTGGACTATGGCTACACCTTC.